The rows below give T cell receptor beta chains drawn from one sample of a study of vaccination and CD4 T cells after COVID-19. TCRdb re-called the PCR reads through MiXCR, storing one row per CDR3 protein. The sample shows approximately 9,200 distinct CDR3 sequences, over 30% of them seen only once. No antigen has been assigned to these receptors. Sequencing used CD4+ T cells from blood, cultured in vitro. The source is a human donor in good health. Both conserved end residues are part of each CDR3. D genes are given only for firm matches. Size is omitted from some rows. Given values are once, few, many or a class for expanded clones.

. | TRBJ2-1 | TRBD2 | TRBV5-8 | CASHRPGLADYYNEQFF | TGTGCCAGCCATCGCCCAGGGCTAGCGGACTACTACAATGAGCAGTTCTTC
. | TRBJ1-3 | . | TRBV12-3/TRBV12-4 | CASSTGGSSGNTIYF | TGTGCCAGCAGTACGGGGGGAAGCTCTGGAAACACCATATATTTT
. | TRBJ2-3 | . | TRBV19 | CASTLSGGGLSTDTQYF | TGTGCCAGTACCCTGTCGGGCGGGGGCCTTAGCACAGATACGCAGTATTTT
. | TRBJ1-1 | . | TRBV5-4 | CASSLVTDPNTEAFF | TGTGCCAGCAGCTTGGTGACAGATCCGAACACTGAAGCTTTCTTT
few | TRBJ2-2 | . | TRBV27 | CASSFERGTTTNTGELFF | TGTGCCAGCAGTTTTGAGCGCGGAACAACTACGAACACCGGGGAGCTGTTTTTT
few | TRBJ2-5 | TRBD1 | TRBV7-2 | CASSLAGTGGWETQYF | TGTGCCAGCAGCTTAGCAGGGACAGGGGGCTGGGAGACCCAGTACTTC
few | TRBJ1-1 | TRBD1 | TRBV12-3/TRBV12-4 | CASNKRDSGAEAFF | TGTGCCAGCAATAAAAGGGACAGCGGCGCTGAAGCTTTCTTT
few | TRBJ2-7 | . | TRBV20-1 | CRGLGPSYEQYF | TGCAGGGGACTTGGACCCTCCTACGAGCAGTACTTC
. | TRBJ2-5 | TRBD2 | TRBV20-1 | CSARDDSSGGAGETQYF | TGCAGTGCTAGAGACGATAGTAGCGGGGGGGCCGGGGAGACCCAGTACTTC
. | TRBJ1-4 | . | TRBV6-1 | CASTPRDTEMFF | TGTGCCAGCACTCCCCGGGACACCGAGATGTTTTTT
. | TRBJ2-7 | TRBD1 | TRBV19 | CASSKDRGINEQYF | TGTGCCAGTAGTAAAGACAGGGGGATCAACGAGCAGTACTTC
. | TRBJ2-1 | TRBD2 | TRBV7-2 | CASSLYTSGIGNEQFF | TGTGCCAGCAGCTTATATACTAGCGGGATAGGCAATGAGCAGTTCTTC
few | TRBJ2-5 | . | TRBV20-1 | CSASPAVQETQYF | TGCAGTGCCTCCCCGGCGGTACAAGAGACCCAGTACTTC
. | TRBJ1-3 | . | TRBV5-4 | CASRSGGSGNTIYF | TGTGCCAGCAGGTCGGGGGGCTCTGGAAACACCATATATTTT
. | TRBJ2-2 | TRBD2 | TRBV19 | CASSPSGLAGGITGELFF | TGTGCCAGTAGCCCCTCGGGACTAGCGGGAGGGATTACCGGGGAGCTGTTTTTT
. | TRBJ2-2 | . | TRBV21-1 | CASSKVGDGGNTGELFF | TGTGCCAGCAGCAAAGTGGGGGACGGAGGGAACACCGGGGAGCTGTTTTTT
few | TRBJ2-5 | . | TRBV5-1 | CASSLAVGGRETQYF | TGCGCCAGCAGCTTGGCCGTGGGTGGCCGGGAGACCCAGTACTTC
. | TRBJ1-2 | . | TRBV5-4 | CASMGRSMVGYTF | TGTGCCAGCATGGGCAGGTCTATGGTGGGCTACACCTTC
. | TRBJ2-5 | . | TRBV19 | CASSIDLGLQETQYF | TGTGCCAGTAGTATAGATCTGGGACTCCAAGAGACCCAGTACTTC
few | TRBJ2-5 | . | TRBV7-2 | CASSAGNTHAGETQYF | TGTGCCAGCAGCGCAGGGAACACCCACGCGGGGGAGACCCAGTACTTC
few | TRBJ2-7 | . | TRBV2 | CASSVNSQGGEQYF | TGTGCCAGCAGCGTAAACTCTCAGGGAGGCGAGCAGTACTTC
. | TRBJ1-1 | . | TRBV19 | CASSMNTEPNTEAFF | TGTGCCAGTAGTATGAACACAGAACCGAACACTGAAGCTTTCTTT
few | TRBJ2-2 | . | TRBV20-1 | CSARDRVRVPGELFF | TGCAGTGCTAGAGATCGAGTTAGGGTTCCCGGGGAGCTGTTTTTT
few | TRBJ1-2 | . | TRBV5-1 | CASSPQGGNYGYTF | TGCGCCAGCAGCCCCCAGGGCGGGAACTATGGCTACACCTTC
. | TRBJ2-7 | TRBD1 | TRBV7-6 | CASSPLATGDTYEQYF | TGTGCCAGCAGCCCCCTGGCGACAGGGGACACCTACGAGCAGTACTTC
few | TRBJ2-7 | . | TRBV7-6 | CASSLRPQGGYEQYF | TGTGCCAGCAGCTTGCGACCCCAAGGGGGCTACGAGCAGTACTTC
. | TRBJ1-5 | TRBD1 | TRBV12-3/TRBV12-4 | CASRTGEGQPQHF | TGTGCCAGCAGGACAGGGGAAGGTCAGCCCCAGCATTTT
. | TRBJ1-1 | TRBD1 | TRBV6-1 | CASSEVQGARTEAFF | TGTGCCAGCAGTGAAGTACAGGGGGCGAGGACTGAAGCTTTCTTT
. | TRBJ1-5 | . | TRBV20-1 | CSAREAGWGGRNQPQHF | TGCAGTGCTAGAGAGGCGGGATGGGGGGGGCGCAATCAGCCCCAGCATTTT
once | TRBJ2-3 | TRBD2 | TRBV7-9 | CASSLALGGRRADTQYF | TGTGCCAGCAGCTTAGCACTGGGCGGGAGGCGCGCAGATACGCAGTATTTT
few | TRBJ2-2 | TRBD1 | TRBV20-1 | CSARYRGPGELFF | TGCAGTGCTAGATACAGGGGACCCGGGGAGCTGTTTTTT
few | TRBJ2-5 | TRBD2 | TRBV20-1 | CSARDPGLAGGGVQETQYF | TGCAGTGCTAGAGATCCGGGACTAGCGGGGGGCGGGGTCCAAGAGACCCAGTACTTC
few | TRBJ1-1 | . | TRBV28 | CASSPNTEAFF | TGTGCCAGCAGCCCTAACACTGAAGCTTTCTTT
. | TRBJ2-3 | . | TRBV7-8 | CASSSDSHTDTQYF | TGTGCCAGCAGCTCAGACAGTCACACAGATACGCAGTATTTT
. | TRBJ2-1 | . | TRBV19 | CASSHTTDPQAYNEQFF | TGTGCCAGTAGCCATACGACAGACCCCCAGGCCTACAATGAGCAGTTCTTC
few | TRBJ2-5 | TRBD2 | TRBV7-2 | CASSQTSARMGTQYF | TGTGCCAGCAGCCAAACTAGCGCCAGGATGGGTACCCAGTACTTC
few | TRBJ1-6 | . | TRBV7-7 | CASSPRLHF | TGTGCCAGCAGCCCCCGCCTCCACTTT
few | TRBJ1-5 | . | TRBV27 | CASSRGGQPQHF | TGTGCCAGCAGTCGAGGGGGGCAGCCCCAGCATTTT
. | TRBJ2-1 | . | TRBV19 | CASNRGAYNEQFF | TGTGCCAGTAATCGGGGAGCCTACAATGAGCAGTTCTTC
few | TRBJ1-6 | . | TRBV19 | CASSTKSNNSPLHF | TGTGCCAGTAGCACCAAGTCCAATAATTCACCCCTCCACTTT